This is a list of T cell receptor beta chains from one sample in a study of T-cell memory formation after mild COVID-19. TCRdb itself ran the 5' RACE reads through MiXCR, one entry per CDR3 protein. This sample carries about 340,000 distinct CDR3 sequences, 20% to 25% of them seen once, and the ten largest clones take under 25%. The specimen sequenced was PBMCs or a T cell subset sorted from them (not recorded which). These receptor sequences come from a man aged 18 to 29 who had mild COVID-19 (a few samples of this study predate the infection). Cell type and time point are not known. The CDR3 runs from the conserved cysteine through the conserved F or W. D genes are given only for firm matches.

V gene	D gene	J gene	CDR3 protein
TRBV5-1	TRBD1	TRBJ1-4	CASSLATGDGKLFF
TRBV15	-	TRBJ1-4	CATSRDRGSVNEKLFF
TRBV7-9	-	TRBJ2-1	CASSFIAVYNEQFF
TRBV12-3/TRBV12-4	TRBD2	TRBJ2-7	CASSTLSGGEQYF
TRBV4-1	TRBD2	TRBJ2-3	CASRRTGTNTDTQYF
TRBV4-1	-	TRBJ1-1	CASSLEERGAGDTEAFF
TRBV9	-	TRBJ1-4	CASSTSADTNEKLFF
TRBV19	-	TRBJ1-1	CASTFLGLNTEAFF
TRBV4-1	TRBD2	TRBJ2-3	CASSQTSGGSDTQYF
TRBV20-1	-	TRBJ1-1	CSAIRAGMNTEAFF
TRBV7-2	TRBD2	TRBJ2-1	CASSRTSGWNEQFF
TRBV28	-	TRBJ2-3	CASIRGGRTDTQYF
TRBV6-2/TRBV6-3	-	TRBJ2-5	CASSYSTGLSRQETQYF
TRBV7-2	TRBD2	TRBJ2-5	CASNRLAQAGETQYF
TRBV18	TRBD2	TRBJ2-3	CASSPTSGNTDTQYF
TRBV7-8	TRBD1	TRBJ2-5	CASSLRTDDRVETQYF
TRBV4-1	TRBD1	TRBJ1-4	CASSQLPGQGFEKLFF
TRBV7-2	TRBD2	TRBJ2-1	CASSFSISGGENNEQFF
TRBV7-9	TRBD1	TRBJ1-2	CASSPGGGTEIYGYTF
TRBV29-1	-	TRBJ2-2	CSVEVRQAKRVGELFF
TRBV6-5	-	TRBJ1-2	CASSQGPHYGYTF
TRBV5-1	TRBD2	TRBJ2-1	CASSASLAGAYNEQFF
TRBV6-2/TRBV6-3	-	TRBJ2-7	CASSYHDKSYEQYF
TRBV24-1	-	TRBJ1-3	CATSFEDTIYF
TRBV4-3	-	TRBJ2-6	CASSQEIETVLLNNVLTF
TRBV7-9	-	TRBJ2-2	CASSRDGSGELFF
TRBV7-8	-	TRBJ1-3	CASREAGNTIYF
TRBV18	-	TRBJ2-6	CASSPLGSGANVLTF
TRBV7-8	-	TRBJ2-3	CASSFWNYLTDTQYF
TRBV6-1	TRBD1	TRBJ2-5	CASRTGGVETQYF
TRBV4-1	TRBD1	TRBJ2-1	CASSARDRLYNEQFF
TRBV5-6	TRBD2	TRBJ2-3	CASSLSTSGRTDTQYF
TRBV18	-	TRBJ1-3	CASSPTGGQGDTIYF
TRBV7-6	-	TRBJ1-2	CASSAGYGYTF
TRBV6-5	TRBD2	TRBJ2-7	CASSRGDYEQYF
TRBV20-1	TRBD2	TRBJ2-7	CSARAEIAGFNSYEQYF
TRBV6-2/TRBV6-3	-	TRBJ2-1	CASSLEINEQFF
TRBV6-1	-	TRBJ2-3	CASSEQAVGSTDTQYF
TRBV20-1	-	TRBJ1-1	CSARAAGINTEAFF
TRBV7-6	TRBD1	TRBJ2-1	CASSHGQGDGNEQFF
TRBV18	-	TRBJ1-3	CASSPPSEPGNTIYF
TRBV20-1	-	TRBJ2-5	CSVVPQGLTWETQYF
TRBV7-8	-	TRBJ1-1	CASSVDAGGAEAFF
TRBV9	-	TRBJ2-1	CASSAGNTNNEQFF
TRBV6-2/TRBV6-3	TRBD2	TRBJ2-3	CASTTGPGGGTQYF
TRBV4-2	-	TRBJ1-4	CASSQEMGPGYWKLFF
TRBV20-1	TRBD1	TRBJ2-2	CSARTGGEAGELFF
TRBV6-5	TRBD2	TRBJ2-3	CASSTQLAALGDTQYF
TRBV10-3	TRBD1	TRBJ1-2	CAISDWTGGGVYGYTF
TRBV4-3	-	TRBJ2-7	CASSPSHLTLDSPPGEQYF
TRBV18	-	TRBJ1-1	CASSGRGRGTEAFF
TRBV20-1	-	TRBJ2-3	CLGGVSTDTQYF